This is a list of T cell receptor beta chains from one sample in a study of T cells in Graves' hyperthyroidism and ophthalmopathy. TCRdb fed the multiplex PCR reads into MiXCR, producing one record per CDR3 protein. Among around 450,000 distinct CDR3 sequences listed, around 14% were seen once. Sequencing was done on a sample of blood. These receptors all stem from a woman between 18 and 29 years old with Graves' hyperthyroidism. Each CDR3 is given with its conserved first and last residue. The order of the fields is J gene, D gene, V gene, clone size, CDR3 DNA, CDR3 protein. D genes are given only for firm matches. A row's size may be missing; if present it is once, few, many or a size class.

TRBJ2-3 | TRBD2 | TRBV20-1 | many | TGCAGTGCTAGAGGGACTAGCGGGAGTAAGGGAGGCACAGATACGCAGTATTTT | CSARGTSGSKGGTDTQYF
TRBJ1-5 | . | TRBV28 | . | TGTGCCAGCACCGTTGGGGGGACTGGCGGGGTGCGCACAGATACGCAGCATTTT | CASTVGGTGGVRTDTQHF
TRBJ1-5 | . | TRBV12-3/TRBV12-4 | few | TGTGCCAGCAGGCTGGGGGGGACGCAGCCCCAGCATTTT | CASRLGGTQPQHF
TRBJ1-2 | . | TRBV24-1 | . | TGTGCCACCAGTGATACCGGTCGGAGGGGGTCTGGGTATGGCTACACCTTC | CATSDTGRRGSGYGYTF
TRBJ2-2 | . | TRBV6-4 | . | TGTGCCAGCAGTGAAGGGCCAGCGAACACCGGGGAGCTGTTTTTT | CASSEGPANTGELFF
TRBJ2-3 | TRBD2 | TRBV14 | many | TGTGCCAGCAGCCCAAGAGCTGGGACTAGGCGACATGATACGCAGTATTTT | CASSPRAGTRRHDTQYF
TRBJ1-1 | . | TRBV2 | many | TGTGCCAGCAGTGAGCATCCCGTGGCGACAACGAACACTGAAGCTTTCTTT | CASSEHPVATTNTEAFF
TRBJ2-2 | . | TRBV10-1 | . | TGCGCCAGCAGTGAGTCGGGGGGTTTCACCGGGGAGCTGTTTTTT | CASSESGGFTGELFF
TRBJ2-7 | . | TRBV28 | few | TGTGCCAGCAGTCGGACGGACAACTACTACGAGCAGTACTTC | CASSRTDNYYEQYF
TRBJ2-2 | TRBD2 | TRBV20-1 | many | TGCAGTGCTTTGACTAGCGGGGCTAACACCGGGGAGCTGTTTTTT | CSALTSGANTGELFF
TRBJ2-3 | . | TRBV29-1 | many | TGCAGCACACAGGTCCCCCTCTCAGATACGCAGTATTTT | CSTQVPLSDTQYF
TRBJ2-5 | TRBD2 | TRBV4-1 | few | TGCGCCAGCAGCCAAGAGACTAGCGGGAGGGCCCGGGGGACCCAGTACTTC | CASSQETSGRARGTQYF
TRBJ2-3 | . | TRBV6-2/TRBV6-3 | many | TGTGCCAGCGGAGAAAGGGCGGTCACAGATACGCAGTATTTT | CASGERAVTDTQYF
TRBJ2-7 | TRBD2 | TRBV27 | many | TGTGCCAGCAGGCTAGCGGGAGAGGAGCAGTACTTC | CASRLAGEEQYF
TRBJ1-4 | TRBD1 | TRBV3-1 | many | TGTGCCAGCAGCTTAAAGACAGGGACGGATGAAAAACTGTTTTTT | CASSLKTGTDEKLFF
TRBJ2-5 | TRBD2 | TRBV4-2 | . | TGTGCCAGCAGCCAAGATTTACTAGCGGGGGGGCGGGCCCAGTACTTC | CASSQDLLAGGRAQYF
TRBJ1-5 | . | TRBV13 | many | TGTGCCAGCAGCTTAGGCCGGGGCAGGGCAAATCAGCCCCAGCATTTT | CASSLGRGRANQPQHF
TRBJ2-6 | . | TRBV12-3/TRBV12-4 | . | TGTGCCAGCAGTTTATTGGTTCGGGGGCTAAATTCTGGGGCCAACGTCCTGACTTTC | CASSLLVRGLNSGANVLTF
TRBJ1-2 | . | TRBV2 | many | TGTGCCAGCAGTGATGGATCCAATGCTGGTGGCTACACCTTC | CASSDGSNAGGYTF
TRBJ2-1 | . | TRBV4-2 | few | TGTGCCAGCAGCCAGCCCAGGGGTCCCTACAATGAGCAGTTCTTC | CASSQPRGPYNEQFF
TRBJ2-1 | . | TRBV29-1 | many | TGCAGCGTTGGGGAGCCGTCCTACAATGAGCAGTTCTTC | CSVGEPSYNEQFF
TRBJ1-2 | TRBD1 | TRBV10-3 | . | TGTGCCATCAGTGGGACAGGGGTAGGCTACACCTTC | CAISGTGVGYTF
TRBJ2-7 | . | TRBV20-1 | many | TGCAGTGCTATAGATAAAGGGGCAGGGGACGAGCAGTACTTC | CSAIDKGAGDEQYF
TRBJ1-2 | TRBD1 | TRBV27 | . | TGTGCCAGCAGTTTCGGGACAGGGGCCAGGCCCTATGGCTACACCTTC | CASSFGTGARPYGYTF
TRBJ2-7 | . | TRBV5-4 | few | TGTGCCAGCGGAGGGGGGGATACCTACGAGCAGTACTTC | CASGGGDTYEQYF
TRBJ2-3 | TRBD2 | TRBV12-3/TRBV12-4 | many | TGTGCCAGCAGTAACCCCGGGACTAGCGGGGGGCCCCGGTACACGCAGTATTTT | CASSNPGTSGGPRYTQYF
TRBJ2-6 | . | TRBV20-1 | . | TGCAGTGCTAGAGATGAATCAGGGAGTCAGGGCTCTGGGGCCAACGTCCTGACTTTC | CSARDESGSQGSGANVLTF
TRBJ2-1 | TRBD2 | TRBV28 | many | TGTGCCAGCAGTCCAGGGACAGCGGGACTAGCGGCATTCTACAATGAGCAGTTCTTC | CASSPGTAGLAAFYNEQFF
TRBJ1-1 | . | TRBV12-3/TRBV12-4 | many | TGTGCCAGCACCCCTTCAATGAACACTGAAGCTTTCTTT | CASTPSMNTEAFF
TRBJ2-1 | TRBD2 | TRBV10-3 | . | TGTGCCATCAGTGAGCCGGGACTAGCGGGTGCCTACAATGAGCAGTTCTTC | CAISEPGLAGAYNEQFF
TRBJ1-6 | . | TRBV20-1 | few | TGCAGTGCTAACAGGGAGGTCGATTCACCCCTCCACTTT | CSANREVDSPLHF
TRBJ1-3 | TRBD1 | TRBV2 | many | TGTGCCAGCAGGGGGACAGGGAGCTCTGGAAACACCATATATTTT | CASRGTGSSGNTIYF
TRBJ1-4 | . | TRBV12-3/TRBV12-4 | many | TGTGCCAGCAGTCGGACCTTTAATGAAAAACTGTTTTTT | CASSRTFNEKLFF
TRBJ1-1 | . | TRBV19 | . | TGTGCCAGTAGTATCGCCCCTCGCGGTGAAGCTTTCTTT | CASSIAPRGEAFF
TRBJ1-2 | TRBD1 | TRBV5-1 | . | TGCGCCAGCAGCTCTTTCCCGGGACAGAGGGCGGACTATGGCTACACCTTC | CASSSFPGQRADYGYTF
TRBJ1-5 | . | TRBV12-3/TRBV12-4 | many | TGTGCCAGCAGCTACGCCCACAGGAGCTTCAGCAATCAGCCCCAGCATTTT | CASSYAHRSFSNQPQHF